This TCR beta chain was retrieved from a study of blood T cell repertoires in COVID-19 (dated by TCRdb to the early 2020s). Study-wide context: Samples from collaborators originated in the United States, Italy and Spain and spanned both the acute and convalescent phases of COVID-19. The repertoires were made available in a free public database intended to serve as a resource for research on the immune response to SARS-CoV-2. The sample metadata nearly always contained a de-identified subject ID, COVID-19 status, age in years and sex. The prospective study material was composed of cDNA or gDNA derived from T cells, B-cell-depleted T cells, or PBMCs. The samples were drawn from two sources: the first 160 participants of the ongoing ImmuneRACE study, and 1,200 or so subjects contributed by 6 global collaborators. Subjects who had been exposed to COVID-19, were actively infected with it, or had recovered from it provided the deeply sampled blood TCRbeta repertoires that made up the dataset. Where HLA class I and class II types were available, the types were taken from metadata supplied by the sample provider, not from assay-based typing. Study-wide conclusions, independent of this receptor: The amount of clinical and demographic metadata varied by source and participant and was provided uncurated.

Each collaborating institution followed its own protocols to collect whole blood in K2EDTA tubes. Collaborator samples were shipped for TCRbeta analysis as frozen whole blood, isolated PBMCs, or DNA extracted from either sample type. Notes on this clone: The antigen this receptor binds is unknown. Base qualities are missing; no much larger clone stands one base away.

From the cysteine through the phenylalanine, the CDR3 covers 14 amino acids. Just the 42-base CDR3 DNA is kept, in frame starting at base 1. The germline V gene encodes CDR1 LGHNA and CDR2 YNFKEQ. V drops 4 bases and J drops 4 bases, leaving 14 bases in between. TCRbeta CDR3 regions were amplified from genomic DNA using the immunoSEQ Assay, a bias-controlled multiplex PCR. The original pipeline was this. The number of nucleated cells in each sample was estimated from the amplification of reference gene primers within the assay. To quantify the absolute abundance of each unique TCRbeta CDR3 rearrangement, sequence reads were collapsed and filtered. For each sample, productive Simpson clonality was calculated as the square root of Simpson's diversity index across productive rearrangements. Here the immuneACCESS table is served through TCRdb, limited to in-frame sequences with V and J called. Missing clones are a known gap in these copies; in checked studies unresolved V genes cover under half, and the rest lacks a known reason. Clone size and V and J calls were adopted from that table, with D and trimming inferred from the DNA. Counted in this sample were 130,000 to 150,000 clones; approximately 86% of them appeared once. The ten largest clones capture 2.5% to 3% of the sample.

The source material was peripheral blood. This TCR derives from a woman between 35 and 50 years old with active or convalescent COVID-19. The rearranged chain carries TRBV4-2 and TRBJ2-7; matching of 5 bases hints at TRBD2 as the D gene. For the CDR3, the sequence is CASSPNVIAYEQYF. The DNA is as follows: TGTGCCAGCAGCCCGAACGTAATAGCGTACGAGCAGTACTTC.